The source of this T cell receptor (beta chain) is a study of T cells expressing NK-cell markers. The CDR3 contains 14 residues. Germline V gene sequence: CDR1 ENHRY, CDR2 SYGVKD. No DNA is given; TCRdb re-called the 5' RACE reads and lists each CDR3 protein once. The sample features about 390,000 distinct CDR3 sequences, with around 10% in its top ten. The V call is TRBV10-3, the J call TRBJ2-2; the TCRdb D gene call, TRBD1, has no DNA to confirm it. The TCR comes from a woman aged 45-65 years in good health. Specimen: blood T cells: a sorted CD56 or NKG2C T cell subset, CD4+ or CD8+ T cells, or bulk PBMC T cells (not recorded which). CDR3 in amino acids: CAINRGRDTGELFF.